This T cell receptor beta chain was sequenced for a study of long-term antiretroviral therapy in people with HIV (dated by TCRdb to the early 2020s). A note on the overall study: The earliest samples were collected about a decade before the 2015 WHO recommendation for immediate ART, when ART was typically delayed until CD4 counts fell. This retrospective serial study examined whether starting ART and sustained HIV suppression were associated with changes in the composition and diversity of the TRB repertoire in peripheral blood. A total of 150 to 200 cryopreserved PBMC samples were contributed to the cohort by 30 adults with confirmed HIV infection, with samples collected serially over a mean of approximately six years (range 1-12). Among the 30 or so participants with HIV, eleven were female. No cross-contamination during QIAcube processing was seen in test extractions of a monoclonal T-cell line run alongside a few dozen polyclonal samples. Study-wide findings and limitations: Since PBMC availability was limited, sequencing covered only the TCR beta chain, with no alpha chain pairing. No data were available on ART adherence, viral resistance or therapy changes, limiting inferences about post-ART repertoire changes. Expanded TRB clones identified before ART initiation dominated the repertoire at all time points, although this dominance fluctuated and declined in many PLHIV after ART. Samples dated from the mid-2000s to the late 2010s, and the ART regimens used may be less effective than current ones. Narrower CDR3 length ranges were observed in HIV repertoires than in controls, and an antigen-experienced repertoire with only a slight naive shift after ART was suggested by the network structure. Starting ART was linked to a significant rise in TRB diversity, yet even with long-term ART the diversity remained significantly lower than in transplant donor controls. Because pre-ART samples had limited cell numbers, unsorted PBMC were profiled rather than sorted CD4+ and CD8+ T cells.

The immunoSEQ hsTCRB v3.0 assay was used at survey level resolution to sequence the TRB variable region. A depth of roughly 35,000-55,000 T-cell genomes per sample was targeted for TRB sequencing. TRB libraries were pooled and sequenced on an Illumina MiSeq using a v3 150-cycle kit. The study's processing was this. Analysis of repertoires was carried out in R inside a reproducible Nextflow workflow spanning QC, data transformation and analysis. Custom analyses were implemented in LymphoSeq2, an R package for AIRR-Seq data exploration. A few samples yielding fewer than 5000 total TRB sequences were excluded, leaving over 150 analyzed HIV repertoires. Among the roughly 190 retained HIV repertoires, 55 to 65 were collected before ART initiation and more than 120 after ART initiation. Repertoires were downsampled to 5000 TRB nucleotide sequences, with summary statistics averaged over 100 downsampling iterations. The analysis kept only TRB sequences whose CDR3 regions were at least seven amino acids long. Two measures captured diversity: a Shannon entropy-derived clonality score and the Gini coefficient. In the repertoire networks, any two of the top 5000 CDR3 amino acid sequences were connected whenever the two sequences differed by an edit distance of one. For TRB CDR3 amino acid sequences, antigen specificity groups and MHC restriction were predicted with GLIPH2. To flag known CMV, EBV, HIV or tissue antigen associations, CDR3 amino acid sequences were matched against VDJdb and McPAS-TCR. Pre-ART, post-ART and control groups were compared with Wilcoxon signed-rank tests and Holm-Bonferroni correction. TCRdb stores this immuneACCESS table with in-frame sequences only. Part of the clones is absent; in the studies checked, under half of the shortfall reflects unresolved V genes, and no reason is known for the rest. Clone size and V and J calls were adopted from that table, with D and trimming inferred from the DNA. The sample data list tens of thousands of clones, and around 86% of these were observed just once. The leading ten clones occupy around 4.8% of the sample.

The junction shows trimming of 1 base on V and 0 bases on J, plus 7 bases between the germline ends. CDR1 is given as SGHTA and CDR2 as FQGTGA, both from the germline V gene. The CDR3 has 14 amino acids, counting the end cysteine and phenylalanine. Only the CDR3 DNA stays, 42 bases, in frame from base 1. Participants were included only if at least one PBMC sample before ART initiation and at least two post-ART samples were available. All participants with HIV were treated in the United States of America. Before DNA extraction, cryopreserved samples containing 1-10 million PBMC were thawed and washed. At the time of the earliest PBMC sample, participants with HIV were aged between about 23 and 55 years. PBMC samples were contributed by each participant from 1-4 timepoints before ART initiation and 2-8 timepoints after ART initiation, with a median of 7 samples. For every participant, serial HIV viral load, CD4+ T-cell count, ART history and demographic data were obtained. Using a Qiagen kit on a QIAcube, genomic DNA was extracted from unsorted PBMC, with samples processed in batches of 12.

Notes on this clone: This clone's antigen is unknown. No base quality information exists; no much larger clone differs at one position.

The clonotype was recovered from a man aged 35 to 55 with HIV. Recombination connected TRBV7-3 to TRBJ2-7, with no D gene named confidently. The source was unsorted PBMCs, collected approximately 2.7 years after starting antiretroviral therapy. The CDR3 amino acid sequence is: CASSLSGYSYEQYF. The DNA sequence reads TGTGCCAGCAGCTTAAGTGGGTACTCCTACGAGCAGTACTTC.